This TCR beta chain came from a study of blood T cell repertoires in COVID-19. As for the study in general: T cells, B-cell-depleted T cells, or PBMCs supplied cDNA or gDNA.

The germline V gene has CDR1 MNHEY and CDR2 SVGAGI. Trimming cost V 2 bases and J 1 base; bases outside gene matches: 4. This CDR3 spans 15 amino acids. The Seattle patients joined while their infection was active and were tracked longitudinally afterward. Sequencing used immunoSEQ multiplex PCR; TCRdb keeps in-frame clones, though not all of them. The profile shows roughly 300,000 clones, approximately 84% of them singletons. The genes are TRBV6-5 and TRBJ1-2, with TRBD1 matching 7 bases. Material: peripheral blood. This sequence was found in a human donor with COVID-19, enrolled during active disease. The donor label of this sample is uncertain. The CDR3 spells CASSYRTGRNYGYTF. The CDR3 DNA is TGTGCCAGCAGTTACAGGACAGGCCGTAACTATGGCTACACCTTC.